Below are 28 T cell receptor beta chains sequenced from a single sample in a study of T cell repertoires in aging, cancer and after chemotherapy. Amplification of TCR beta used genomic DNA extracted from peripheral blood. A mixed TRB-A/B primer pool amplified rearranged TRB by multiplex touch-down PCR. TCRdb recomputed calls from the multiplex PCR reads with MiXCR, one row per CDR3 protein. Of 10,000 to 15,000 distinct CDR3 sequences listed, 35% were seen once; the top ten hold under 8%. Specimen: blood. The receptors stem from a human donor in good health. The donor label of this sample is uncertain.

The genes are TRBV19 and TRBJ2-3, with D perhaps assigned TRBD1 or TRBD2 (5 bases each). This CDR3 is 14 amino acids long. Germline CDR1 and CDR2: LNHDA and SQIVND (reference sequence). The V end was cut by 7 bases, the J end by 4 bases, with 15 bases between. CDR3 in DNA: TGTGCCAGTACCAGGGCAATCGGGGCAGATACGCAGTATTTT. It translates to CASTRAIGADTQYF.

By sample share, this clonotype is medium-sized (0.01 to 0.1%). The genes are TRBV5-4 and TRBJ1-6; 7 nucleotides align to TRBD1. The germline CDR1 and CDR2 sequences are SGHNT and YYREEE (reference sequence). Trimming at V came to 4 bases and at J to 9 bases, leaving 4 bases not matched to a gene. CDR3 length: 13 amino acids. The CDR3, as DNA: TGTGCCAGCAGCGTCGCAGGGGGTTCACCCCTCCACTTT. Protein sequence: CASSVAGGSPLHF.

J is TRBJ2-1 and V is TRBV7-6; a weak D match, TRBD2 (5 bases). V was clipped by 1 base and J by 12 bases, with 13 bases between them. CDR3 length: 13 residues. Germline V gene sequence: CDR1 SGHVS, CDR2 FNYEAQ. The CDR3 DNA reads TGTGCCAGCAGCTTAGTTGGTCCCCGGGGGCAGTTCTTC. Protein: CASSLVGPRGQFF.

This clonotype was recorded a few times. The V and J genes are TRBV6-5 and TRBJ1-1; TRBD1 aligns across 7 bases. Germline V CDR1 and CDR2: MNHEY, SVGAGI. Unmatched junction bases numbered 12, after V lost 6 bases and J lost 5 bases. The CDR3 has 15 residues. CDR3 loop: CASSRTNRGNTEAFF. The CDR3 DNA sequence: TGTGCCAGCAGCCGAACAAACAGGGGTAATACTGAAGCTTTCTTT.

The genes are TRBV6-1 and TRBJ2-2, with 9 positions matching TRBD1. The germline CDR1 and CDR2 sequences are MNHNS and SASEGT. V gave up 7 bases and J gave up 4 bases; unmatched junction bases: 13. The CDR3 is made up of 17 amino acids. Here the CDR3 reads CASTGQGISGGTGELFF. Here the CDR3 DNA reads TGTGCCAGCACGGGACAGGGAATTTCCGGGGGCACCGGGGAGCTGTTTTTT.

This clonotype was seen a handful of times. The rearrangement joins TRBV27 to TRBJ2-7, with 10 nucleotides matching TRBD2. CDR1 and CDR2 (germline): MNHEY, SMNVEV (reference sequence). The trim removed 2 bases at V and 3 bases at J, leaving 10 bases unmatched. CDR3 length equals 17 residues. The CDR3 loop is CASSLSLAGVEFYEQYF. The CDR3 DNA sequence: TGTGCCAGCAGTTTAAGCCTAGCGGGAGTAGAATTCTACGAGCAGTACTTC.

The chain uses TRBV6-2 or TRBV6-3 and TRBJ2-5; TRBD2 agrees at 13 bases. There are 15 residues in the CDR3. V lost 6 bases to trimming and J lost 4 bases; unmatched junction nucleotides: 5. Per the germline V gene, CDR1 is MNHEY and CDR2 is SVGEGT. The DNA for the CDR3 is TGTGCCAGCAGCCCGACTAGCGGGGGGTCAGAGACCCAGTACTTC. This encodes CASSPTSGGSETQYF.

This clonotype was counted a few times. CDR3 bases: TGTGCCAGCAGTGGAGGCTACACCTTC. This codes for CASSGGYTF. The chain uses TRBV6-1 and TRBJ1-2; no firm D call. The V gene lost 4 bases and the J gene lost 8 bases, with 2 bases spanning the gap. The CDR3 spans 9 residues. Germline V gene data show CDR1 as MNHNS and CDR2 as SASEGT.

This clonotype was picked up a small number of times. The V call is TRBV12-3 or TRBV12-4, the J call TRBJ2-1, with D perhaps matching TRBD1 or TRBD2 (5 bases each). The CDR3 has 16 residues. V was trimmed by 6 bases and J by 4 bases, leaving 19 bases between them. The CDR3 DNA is TGTGCCAGCAGGGAGTATGGGGGACGGACTTACAATGAGCAGTTCTTC. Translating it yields CASREYGGRTYNEQFF.

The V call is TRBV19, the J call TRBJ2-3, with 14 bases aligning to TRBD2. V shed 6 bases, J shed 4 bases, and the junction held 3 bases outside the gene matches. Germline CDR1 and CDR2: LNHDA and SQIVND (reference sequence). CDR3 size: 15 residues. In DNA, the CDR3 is TGTGCCAGTAGGGGACTAGCGGGAGCAGCAGATACGCAGTATTTT. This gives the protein CASRGLAGAADTQYF.

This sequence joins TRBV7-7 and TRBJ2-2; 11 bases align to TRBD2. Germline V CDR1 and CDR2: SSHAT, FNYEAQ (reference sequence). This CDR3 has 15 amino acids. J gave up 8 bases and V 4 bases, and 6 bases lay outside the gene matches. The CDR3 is CASSSQTSGIGELFF. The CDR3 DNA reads TGTGCCAGCAGCTCCCAGACTAGCGGGATTGGGGAGCTGTTTTTT. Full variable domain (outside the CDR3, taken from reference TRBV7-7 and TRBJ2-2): GAGVSQSPRYKVTKRGQDVTLRCDPISSHATLYWYQQALGQGPEFLTYFNYEAQPDKSGLPSDRFSAERPEGSISTLTIQRTEQRDSAMYRCASSSQTSGIGELFFGEGSRLTVL.

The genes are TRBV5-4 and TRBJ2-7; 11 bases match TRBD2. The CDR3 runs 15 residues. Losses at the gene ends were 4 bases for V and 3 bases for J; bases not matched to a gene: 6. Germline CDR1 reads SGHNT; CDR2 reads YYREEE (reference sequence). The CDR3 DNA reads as TGTGCCAGCAGCGGCGGGACTAGCGGCAACTACGAGCAGTACTTC. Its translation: CASSGGTSGNYEQYF.

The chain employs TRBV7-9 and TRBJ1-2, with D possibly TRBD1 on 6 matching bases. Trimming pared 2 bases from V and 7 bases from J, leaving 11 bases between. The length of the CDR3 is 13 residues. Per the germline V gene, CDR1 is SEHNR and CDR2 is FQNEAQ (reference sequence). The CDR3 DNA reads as TGTGCCAGCAGCTTAACGGGGGGCGTTGGCTACACCTTC. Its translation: CASSLTGGVGYTF.

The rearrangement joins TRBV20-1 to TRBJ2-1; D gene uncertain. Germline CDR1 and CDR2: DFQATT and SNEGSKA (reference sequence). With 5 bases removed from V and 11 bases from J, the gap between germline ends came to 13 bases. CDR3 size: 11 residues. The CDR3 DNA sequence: TGCAGTGCTGGTCGACCGTCGAAGCAGTTCTTC. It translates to CSAGRPSKQFF.

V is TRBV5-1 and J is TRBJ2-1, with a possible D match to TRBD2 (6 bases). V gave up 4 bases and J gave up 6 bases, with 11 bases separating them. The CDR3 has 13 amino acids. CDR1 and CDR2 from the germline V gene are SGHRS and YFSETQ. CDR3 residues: CASSGGLTNEQFF. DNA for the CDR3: TGCGCCAGCAGCGGAGGACTAACCAATGAGCAGTTCTTC.

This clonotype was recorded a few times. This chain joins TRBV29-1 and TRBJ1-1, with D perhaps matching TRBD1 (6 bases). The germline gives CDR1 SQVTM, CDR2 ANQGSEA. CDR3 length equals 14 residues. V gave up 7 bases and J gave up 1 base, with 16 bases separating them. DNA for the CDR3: TGCAGCGGAATAGGGGGACGGGAGAACACTGAAGCTTTCTTT. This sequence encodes CSGIGGRENTEAFF.

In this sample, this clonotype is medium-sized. The CDR3, as DNA: TGTGCCAGTAGTATGGCGGGGGGGCCGACAGATACGCAGTATTTT. Encoded protein: CASSMAGGPTDTQYF. This chain joins TRBV19 and TRBJ2-3, with 9 positions matching TRBD2. Germline CDR1 is LNHDA and CDR2 is SQIVND (reference sequence). CDR3 size: 15 residues. V shed 3 bases, J shed 3 bases, and the junction held 4 bases outside the gene matches.

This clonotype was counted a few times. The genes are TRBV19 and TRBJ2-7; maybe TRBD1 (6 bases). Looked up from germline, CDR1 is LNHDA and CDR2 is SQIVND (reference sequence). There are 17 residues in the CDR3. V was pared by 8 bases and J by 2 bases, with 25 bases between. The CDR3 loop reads CASALSGGQYLTYEQYF. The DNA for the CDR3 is TGTGCCAGTGCGTTATCTGGGGGCCAGTACTTAACCTACGAGCAGTACTTC.

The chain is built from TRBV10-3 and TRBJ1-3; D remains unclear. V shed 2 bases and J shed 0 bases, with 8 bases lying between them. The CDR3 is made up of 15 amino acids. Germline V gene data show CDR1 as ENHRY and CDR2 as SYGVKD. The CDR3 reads CAISEGPSSGNTIYF. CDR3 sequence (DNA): TGTGCCATCAGTGAGGGCCCGAGCTCTGGAAACACCATATATTTT.

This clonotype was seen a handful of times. The CDR3 DNA is TGTGCCTGGGAGGACACCTATACTTACAATGAGCAGTTCTTC. Protein sequence: CAWEDTYTYNEQFF. This chain links TRBV30 with TRBJ2-1; D perhaps matches TRBD1 (5 bases). V was pared by 5 bases and J by 4 bases, with 15 bases between. The CDR3 is 14 residues long. CDR1 is GTSNPN and CDR2 is SVGIG in the germline V gene (reference sequence).

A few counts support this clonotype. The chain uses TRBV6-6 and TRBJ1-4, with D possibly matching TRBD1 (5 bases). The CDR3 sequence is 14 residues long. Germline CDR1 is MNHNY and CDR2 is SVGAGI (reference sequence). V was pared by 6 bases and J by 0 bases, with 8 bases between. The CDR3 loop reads CASSPDTTNEKLFF. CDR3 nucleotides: TGTGCCAGCAGCCCGGACACAACTAATGAAAAACTGTTTTTT.

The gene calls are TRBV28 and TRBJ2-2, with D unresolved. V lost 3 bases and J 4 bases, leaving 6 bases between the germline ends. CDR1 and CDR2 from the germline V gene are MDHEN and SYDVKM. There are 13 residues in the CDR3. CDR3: CASSLGSTGELFF. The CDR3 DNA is TGTGCCAGCAGTTTGGGAAGCACCGGGGAGCTGTTTTTT.

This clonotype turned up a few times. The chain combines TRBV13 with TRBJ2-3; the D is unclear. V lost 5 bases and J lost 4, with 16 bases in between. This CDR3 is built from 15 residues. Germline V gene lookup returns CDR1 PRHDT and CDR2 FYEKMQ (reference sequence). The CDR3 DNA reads TGTGCCAGCAGCCCCCCCTCAGACTCCTCAGATACGCAGTATTTT. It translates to CASSPPSDSSDTQYF.

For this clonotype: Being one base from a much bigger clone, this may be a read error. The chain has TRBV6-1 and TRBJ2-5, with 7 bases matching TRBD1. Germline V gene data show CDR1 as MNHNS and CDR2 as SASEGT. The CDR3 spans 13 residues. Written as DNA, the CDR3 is TGTGCCATCAGTCAACAGGACCAGGGGGCCCAGTACTTC. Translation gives CAISQQDQGAQYF.

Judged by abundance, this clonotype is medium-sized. The CDR3 is CASMMVGVQETQYF. In nucleotides, the CDR3 is TGTGCCAGTATGATGGTGGGGGTTCAAGAGACCCAGTACTTC. The chain employs TRBV19 and TRBJ2-5; tentatively, D is TRBD1 or TRBD2 (5 bases each). The CDR3 is 14 residues long. V lost 7 bases, J lost 2 bases, and 14 bases lay in between. Germline V gives CDR1 LNHDA, CDR2 SQIVND (reference sequence). Together with reference TRBV19 and TRBJ2-5, the CDR3 gives the full variable domain: DGGITQSPKYLFRKEGQNVTLSCEQNLNHDAMYWYRQDPGQGLRLIYYSQIVNDFQKGDIAEGYSVSREKKESFPLTVTSAQKNPTAFYLCASMMVGVQETQYFGPGTRLLVL.

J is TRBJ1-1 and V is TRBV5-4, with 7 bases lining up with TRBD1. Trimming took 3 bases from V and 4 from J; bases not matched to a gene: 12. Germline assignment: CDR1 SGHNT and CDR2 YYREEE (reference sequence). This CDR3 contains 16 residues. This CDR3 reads CASSSRQGGFGTEAFF. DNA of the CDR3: TGTGCCAGCAGCTCCCGACAGGGAGGTTTCGGCACTGAAGCTTTCTTT.

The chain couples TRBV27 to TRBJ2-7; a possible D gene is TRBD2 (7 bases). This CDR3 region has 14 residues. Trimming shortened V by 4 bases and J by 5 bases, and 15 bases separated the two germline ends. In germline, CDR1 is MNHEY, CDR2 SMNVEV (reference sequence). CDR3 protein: CASSYDGGLNEQYF. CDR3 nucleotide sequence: TGTGCCAGCAGTTACGACGGGGGGCTGAACGAGCAGTACTTC.

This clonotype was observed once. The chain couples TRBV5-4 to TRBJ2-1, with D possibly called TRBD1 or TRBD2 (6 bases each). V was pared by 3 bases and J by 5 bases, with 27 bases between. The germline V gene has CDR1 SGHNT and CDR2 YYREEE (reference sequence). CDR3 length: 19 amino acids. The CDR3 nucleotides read TGTGCCAGCAGCTCGAAGGGGGGATATACAGCGTTAGGAAACAATGAGCAGTTCTTC. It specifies CASSSKGGYTALGNNEQFF.